The 18 T cell receptor beta chains listed next were all sequenced from one sample in a study of blood T cell repertoires in COVID-19. Repertoires were generated with immunoSEQ multiplex PCR, while TCRdb's copy carries only in-frame clones and drops some. The sample records about 380,000 clones, more than 70% being singletons. Sequencing was done on a sample of PBMCs or T cells enriched from blood (not recorded which). The receptors here all came from a young man who had recovered from COVID-19.

In this sample, this clone turned up a few times. The J gene is TRBJ1-2, the V gene TRBV6-5; the D is unclear. The CDR3 totals 15 residues. V lost 2 bases and J 7 bases, leaving 17 bases between the germline ends. Germline-derived CDR1 and CDR2 are MNHEY and SVGAGI. The CDR3 region is CASSYNGPGRGGYTF. The CDR3, as DNA: TGTGCCAGCAGTTACAATGGGCCCGGGAGAGGTGGCTACACCTTC.

The V gene is TRBV5-1, the J gene TRBJ1-1; weak D call: TRBD1 (6 bases). Germline assignment: CDR1 SGHRS and CDR2 YFSETQ. The CDR3 runs 16 residues. V dropped 0 bases and J dropped 3 bases, with 15 bases sitting between them. The CDR3: CASSLAQQGRDTEAFF. In nucleotides, the CDR3 is TGCGCCAGCAGCTTGGCTCAACAGGGCAGGGACACTGAAGCTTTCTTT.

This chain links TRBV27 with TRBJ1-5; D gene uncertain. V lost 3 bases, J lost 2 bases, and 11 bases lay in between. Looked up from germline, CDR1 is MNHEY and CDR2 is SMNVEV (reference sequence). There are 15 residues in the CDR3. This chain's CDR3 is CASSLAGVRNQPQHF. DNA of the CDR3: TGTGCCAGCAGTTTGGCAGGTGTACGCAATCAGCCCCAGCATTTT.

The chain links TRBV30 to TRBJ2-7, with 10 nucleotides matching TRBD1. After removal of 5 bases from V and 12 bases from J, the junction contained 7 bases not matched to a gene. The CDR3 contains 11 residues. Germline values: CDR1 GTSNPN, CDR2 SVGIG (reference sequence). CDR3 in DNA: TGTGCCTGGGGGGACAGGGGTAGGCTGTACTTC. It yields the protein CAWGDRGRLYF.

V usage is TRBV12-3 or TRBV12-4 and J usage is TRBJ1-6; D ambiguous. The CDR3 has 12 amino acids. The V gene lost 4 bases and the J gene lost 9 bases, with 7 bases spanning the gap. CDR3: CASSYGASPLHF. The CDR3 nucleotides are TGTGCCAGCAGTTACGGTGCTTCACCCCTCCACTTT.

The chain links TRBV7-2 to TRBJ1-2; D is unclear. The germline gives CDR1 SGHTA, CDR2 FQGNSA. This CDR3 region has 13 residues. V was shortened by 1 base and J by 0 bases, with 3 bases between the two germline ends. CDR3 sequence (DNA): TGTGCCAGCAGCTTAGTCACTAACTATGGCTACACCTTC. It yields the protein CASSLVTNYGYTF.

The chain employs TRBV25-1 and TRBJ1-2; no clear D. The CDR3 has 13 amino acids. The germline V gene encodes CDR1 MGHDK and CDR2 SYGVNS. V was clipped by 2 bases and J by 3 bases, with 7 bases between them. CDR3 bases: TGTGCCAGCAGTGAACGGGTGCACTATGGCTACACCTTC. It is translated as CASSERVHYGYTF.

CDR3 sequence (DNA): TGCGCCAGCAGCGATACAGGGTACACCGGGGAGCTGTTTTTT. Amino acid sequence: CASSDTGYTGELFF. V gene TRBV5-1 combines with J gene TRBJ2-2, with D maybe TRBD1 (6 bases). Trimming took off 4 bases at V and 3 bases at J, with 10 bases between the two ends. The germline V gene has CDR1 SGHRS and CDR2 YFSETQ. The CDR3 covers 14 residues.

V and J are TRBV7-8 and TRBJ2-1; 8 nucleotides align to TRBD2. Looked up from germline, CDR1 is SGHVS and CDR2 is FQNEAQ. V lost 2 bases, J lost 2 bases, and 8 bases stayed unmatched. The CDR3 contains 17 residues. CDR3 nucleotides: TGTGCCAGCAGCTTAATGTCGGGACTAGGGGCCTACAATGAGCAGTTCTTC. This sequence encodes CASSLMSGLGAYNEQFF. Looking up the rest from reference TRBV7-8 and TRBJ2-1 gives the full variable domain: GAGVSQSPRYKVAKRGQDVALRCDPISGHVSLFWYQQALGQGPEFLTYFQNEAQLDKSGLPSDRFFAERPEGSVSTLKIQRTQQEDSAVYLCASSLMSGLGAYNEQFFGPGTRLTVL.

This chain links TRBV10-2 with TRBJ1-5; weak D call: TRBD1 (6 bases). V was pared by 3 bases and J by 12 bases, with 24 bases between. The CDR3 contains 16 residues. CDR1 and CDR2 (germline): WSHSY, SAAADI. In DNA, the CDR3 is TGCGCCAGCAGTGAAGGAGGAGGGGCCGGGGGGCGGGTCCAGCATTTT. It yields the protein CASSEGGGAGGRVQHF.

The chain joins TRBV12-5 to TRBJ1-2, with D maybe TRBD1 (5 bases). This CDR3 has 13 residues. The V end lost 9 bases, the J end lost 4 bases, and 15 bases lay between the germline ends. CDR1 and CDR2 (germline): LGHNT, FRNRAP. This CDR3 reads CASTAGQGYGYTF. The DNA of the CDR3 is TGTGCTAGCACAGCCGGGCAGGGCTATGGCTACACCTTC.

The J gene is TRBJ1-6, the V gene TRBV19; D perhaps matches TRBD1 (5 bases). CDR3 size: 15 residues. The V gene lost 6 bases and the J gene lost 5 bases, with 14 bases spanning the gap. Germline assignment: CDR1 LNHDA and CDR2 SQIVND (reference sequence). The CDR3 loop is CASRSGTADNSPLHF. In DNA, the CDR3 is TGTGCCAGTAGAAGCGGGACGGCTGATAATTCACCCCTCCACTTT.

V usage is TRBV5-1 and J usage is TRBJ2-1, with TRBD2 matching 9 bases. The ends lost 3 bases at V and 3 bases at J; junction bases unmatched: 7. Germline V gene lookup returns CDR1 SGHRS and CDR2 YFSETQ. The CDR3 runs to 16 residues. The CDR3 is CASSSHPSGDYNEQFF. The CDR3 region has the DNA TGCGCCAGCAGCTCTCACCCTAGCGGGGACTACAATGAGCAGTTCTTC.

The chain carries TRBV7-9 and TRBJ1-2; TRBD1 might be the D (6 bases). The CDR3 contains 15 residues. CDR1 is SEHNR and CDR2 is FQNEAQ in the germline V gene (reference sequence). V lost 5 bases, J lost 2 bases, and 15 bases lay in between. This CDR3 is CASSPTGSTNYGYTF. CDR3 bases: TGTGCCAGCAGCCCGACAGGCTCCACAAACTATGGCTACACCTTC.

Only a few counts were recorded for this clone. The chain couples TRBV29-1 to TRBJ1-2; D may be TRBD1 (6 bases). The ends were cut back, 2 bases at V and 8 bases at J, with 15 bases in the middle. This CDR3 has 13 residues. Germline-derived CDR1 and CDR2 are SQVTM and ANQGSEA. This chain's CDR3 is CSVETGAGEGYTF. The CDR3 region has the DNA TGCAGCGTTGAAACTGGTGCAGGGGAGGGCTACACCTTC.

This chain uses TRBV5-1 with TRBJ2-5; perhaps TRBD1 as D (6 bases). The length of the CDR3 is 14 residues. Germline CDR1 SGHRS, CDR2 YFSETQ. The V end was cut by 0 bases, the J end by 5 bases, with 11 bases between. This CDR3 reads CASSLDRAGETQYF. The DNA for the CDR3 is TGCGCCAGCAGCTTGGACAGGGCCGGGGAGACCCAGTACTTC.

The V call is TRBV6-5, the J call TRBJ1-2; D not certain. In germline, CDR1 is MNHEY, CDR2 SVGAGI. The V end was cut by 0 bases, the J end by 4 bases, with 9 bases between. The CDR3 covers 14 residues. In nucleotides, the CDR3 is TGTGCCAGCAGTTACTCGTCATACGGCTATGGCTACACCTTC. Protein sequence: CASSYSSYGYGYTF.

The V and J genes are TRBV6-5 and TRBJ1-2; TRBD1 might be the D (6 bases). V lost 6 bases, J lost 5 bases, and 13 bases lay in between. Germline values: CDR1 MNHEY, CDR2 SVGAGI. The CDR3 extends over 13 amino acids. The CDR3 DNA reads TGTGCCAGCAGCCTACAGGGACCATATGGCTACACCTTC. The encoded protein is CASSLQGPYGYTF.